The clone carrying this TCR beta chain has only a few counts. TCRdb keeps only in-frame clones here, not all; method: immunoSEQ multiplex PCR. The sample contains approximately 81,000 clones, 80% to 90% of which appear only once. The CDR3 runs 15 residues. V lost 6 bases and J lost 6; bases outside the gene matches: 8. CDR1 and CDR2 (germline): SEHNR, FQNEAQ (reference sequence). This specimen comes from a study of technical replicates of blood from a few donors. This chain joins TRBV7-9 and TRBJ2-7, with 13 bases lining up with TRBD2. The specimen was PBMCs. The clonotype comes from a human donor in good health. Some clones in this sample may be carry-over from other donors' samples. The CDR3 reads CASSDPRTSGGEQYF. DNA for the CDR3: TGTGCCAGCAGTGACCCTCGGACTAGCGGGGGCGAGCAGTACTTC.